Shown below are 14 T cell receptor beta chains from a single sample sequenced in a study of identifying expanded T cells in peripheral blood. Clones were read by immunoSEQ multiplex PCR, and TCRdb kept only the in-frame ones, dropping some. This table holds 95,000 or so clones, approximately 86% found once. Sequencing used blood. The receptor source for this set is a person aged 18 to 75 in good health.

The rearrangement links TRBV6-1 to TRBJ1-2, with TRBD1 identical over 7 bases. The germline V gene encodes CDR1 MNHNS and CDR2 SASEGT. The CDR3 runs to 13 residues. V gave up 6 bases and J gave up 4 bases; unmatched junction bases: 5. The CDR3 sequence is CASSSGQTYGYTF. CDR3 DNA sequence: TGTGCCAGCAGCTCGGGACAGACCTATGGCTACACCTTC.

V usage is TRBV2 and J usage is TRBJ2-1; 7 bases map to TRBD1. CDR1 SNHLY and CDR2 FYNNEI come from the germline V gene. V trimming: 9 bases; J trimming: 10 bases; junction bases outside the gene matches: 15. This CDR3 is 14 amino acids long. CDR3 coding DNA: TGTGCCAGTTCCAACAGGGGACCGTGGGAGGAGCAGTTCTTC. Its translation is CASSNRGPWEEQFF. Together with reference TRBV2 and TRBJ2-1, the CDR3 gives the full variable domain: EPEVTQTPSHQVTQMGQEVILRCVPISNHLYFYWYRQILGQKVEFLVSFYNNEISEKSEIFDDQFSVERPDGSNFTLKIRSTKLEDSAMYFCASSNRGPWEEQFFGPGTRLTVL.

The rearrangement joins TRBV5-6 to TRBJ2-6; 9 bases map to TRBD1. The J segment lost 0 bases and the V segment lost 0 bases, leaving 4 bases of the junction unmatched. The CDR3 spans 18 residues. Germline V CDR1 and CDR2: SGHDT, YYEEEE. The CDR3 loop is CASSLGTGASSGANVLTF. CDR3 DNA sequence: TGTGCCAGCAGCTTGGGGACAGGGGCAAGCTCTGGGGCCAACGTCCTGACTTTC. Looking up the rest from reference TRBV5-6 and TRBJ2-6 gives the full variable domain: DAGVTQSPTHLIKTRGQQVTLRCSPKSGHDTVSWYQQALGQGPQFIFQYYEEEERQRGNFPDRFSGHQFPNYSSELNVNALLLGDSALYLCASSLGTGASSGANVLTFGAGSRLTVL.

V usage is TRBV18 and J usage is TRBJ1-5; a weak D match, TRBD1 (6 bases). CDR3 length equals 15 residues. CDR1 is KGHSH, CDR2 LQKENI, per germline. Trimming stripped 3 bases from V and 7 bases from J, with 16 bases between. The CDR3 DNA follows: TGTGCCAGCTCACCGAGTACAGGGCCCGGGCAGCCCCAGCATTTT. Translated: CASSPSTGPGQPQHF.

J is TRBJ1-3 and V is TRBV5-6, with a weak D call TRBD1 (6 bases). CDR3 length equals 15 residues. Trimming took off 1 base at V and 4 bases at J, with 12 bases between the two ends. CDR1 and CDR2 (germline): SGHDT, YYEEEE. This CDR3 is CASSLMGAGGNTIYF. The CDR3 DNA is TGTGCCAGCAGCTTGATGGGGGCAGGCGGAAACACCATATATTTT.

Turning to this clone: Mismatch with germline at one junction end may stem from a read error. The CDR3 coding sequence is TGTGCCAGCAGTGAATTTTCTGTAAGGTTTGGGTTC. Its translation is CASSEFSVRFGF. The chain uses TRBV2 and TRBJ1-2; D is uncertain. This CDR3 has 12 amino acids. Germline CDR1 reads SNHLY; CDR2 reads FYNNEI.

This clone occurred once. V is TRBV19 and J is TRBJ1-5; D not certain. In germline, CDR1 is LNHDA, CDR2 SQIVND (reference sequence). Trimming pared 2 bases from V and 5 bases from J, leaving 19 bases between. There are 17 residues in the CDR3. DNA for the CDR3: TGTGCCAGTAGTATAAAAAGGCAGCTGTCCGTCGATCAGCCCCAGCATTTT. This translates into CASSIKRQLSVDQPQHF.

This chain joins TRBV19 and TRBJ1-2; 7 bases agree with TRBD1. The V and J ends lost 3 bases and 2 bases, in that order; junction bases with no gene match: 6. CDR3 size: 15 residues. Germline lookup yields CDR1 LNHDA and CDR2 SQIVND (reference sequence). The CDR3 loop reads CASSMVAGGNYGYTF. DNA of the CDR3: TGTGCCAGTAGTATGGTGGCAGGGGGAAACTATGGCTACACCTTC.

The rearrangement joins TRBV7-3 to TRBJ1-1, with D possibly being TRBD1 (6 bases). CDR3 length: 16 residues. V dropped 7 bases and J dropped 3 bases, with 21 bases sitting between them. Germline values: CDR1 SGHTA, CDR2 FQGTGA. CDR3 in DNA: TGTGCCAGCAACCTACAGGGAATGCCTTGGCACACTGAAGCTTTCTTT. Amino acid sequence: CASNLQGMPWHTEAFF.

The rearrangement uses TRBV5-1 and TRBJ2-6, with 7 bases fitting TRBD1. The ends lost 4 bases at V and 2 bases at J; junction bases unmatched: 6. The CDR3 loop spans 16 amino acids. Germline V lookup: CDR1 SGHRS, CDR2 YFSETQ. This chain's CDR3 is CASSEQTGTGANVLTF. CDR3 sequence (DNA): TGCGCCAGCAGCGAGCAGACAGGGACTGGGGCCAACGTCCTGACTTTC.

A single count supports this clone. The gene calls are TRBV7-2 and TRBJ1-2, with D possibly being TRBD1 (6 bases). Germline assignment: CDR1 SGHTA and CDR2 FQGNSA. V was clipped by 1 base and J by 2 bases, with 11 bases between them. The CDR3 totals 15 residues. The CDR3 sequence is CASSLVRGGNYGYTF. In DNA form, the CDR3 reads TGTGCCAGCAGCTTAGTTAGGGGGGGAAACTATGGCTACACCTTC.

This rearrangement joins TRBV29-1 to TRBJ2-7; possible D gene TRBD1, 6 bases. The CDR3 loop spans 13 amino acids. V gave up 1 base and J gave up 5 bases, with 12 bases separating them. Germline V gene data show CDR1 as SQVTM and CDR2 as ANQGSEA. The CDR3 reads CSVEGSRGDEQYF. In nucleotides, the CDR3 is TGCAGCGTTGAAGGAAGCAGGGGCGACGAGCAGTACTTC.

This rearrangement joins TRBV7-9 to TRBJ2-2; either TRBD1 or TRBD2 may supply D (5 bases each). V was trimmed by 0 bases and J by 3 bases, leaving 14 bases between them. The length of the CDR3 is 17 residues. Germline CDR1 is SEHNR and CDR2 is FQNEAQ (reference sequence). For the CDR3, the DNA is TGTGCCAGCAGCTTAGCGCGAGGGGCGCAGGACACCGGGGAGCTGTTTTTT. Translating gives CASSLARGAQDTGELFF.

V usage is TRBV4-3 and J usage is TRBJ1-2, with D hard to call. Germline loops: CDR1 LGHNA, CDR2 YSLEER. The CDR3 runs 18 residues. Deletions cut 1 base from V and 0 bases from J, with 18 bases between. CDR3 residues: CASSQVYSPTEANYGYTF. The CDR3 DNA is TGCGCCAGCAGCCAAGTATACTCCCCGACCGAGGCTAACTATGGCTACACCTTC.